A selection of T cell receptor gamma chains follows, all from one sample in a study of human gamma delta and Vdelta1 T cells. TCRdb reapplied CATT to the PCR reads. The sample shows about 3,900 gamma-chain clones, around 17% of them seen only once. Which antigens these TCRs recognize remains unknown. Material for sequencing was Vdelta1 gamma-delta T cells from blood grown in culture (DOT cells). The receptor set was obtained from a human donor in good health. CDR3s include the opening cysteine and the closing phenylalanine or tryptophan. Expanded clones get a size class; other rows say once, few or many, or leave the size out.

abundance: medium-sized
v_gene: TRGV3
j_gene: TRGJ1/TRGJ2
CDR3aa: CATWDRSCKKLF
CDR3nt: TGTGCCACCTGGGACCGGTCATGTAAGAAACTCTTT

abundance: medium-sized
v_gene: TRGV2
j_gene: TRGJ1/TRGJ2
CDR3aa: CATWDGPYKKLF
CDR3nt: TGTGCCACCTGGGACGGGCCTTATAAGAAACTCTTT

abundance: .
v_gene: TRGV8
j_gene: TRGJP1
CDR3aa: CATWDRGVGTTGWFKIF
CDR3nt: TGTGCCACCTGGGATAGGGGGGTGGGGACCACTGGTTGGTTCAAGATATTT

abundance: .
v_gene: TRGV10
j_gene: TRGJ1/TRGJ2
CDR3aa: CAAWDLRRADYYKKLF
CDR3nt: TGTGCTGCGTGGGATTTACGCCGCGCCGATTATTATAAGAAACTCTTT

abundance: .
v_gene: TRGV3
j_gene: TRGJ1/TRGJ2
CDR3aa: CATWDRLYYYKKLF
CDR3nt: TGTGCCACCTGGGACAGGCTTTATTATTATAAGAAACTCTTT

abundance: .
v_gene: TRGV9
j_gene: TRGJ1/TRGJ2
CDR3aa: CALWEVYCGWKLF
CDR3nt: TGTGCCTTGTGGGAGGTATACTGTGGTTGGAAACTCTTT

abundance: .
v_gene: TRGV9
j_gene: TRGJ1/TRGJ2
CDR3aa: CALWEVLYYKKLF
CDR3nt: TGTGCCTTGTGGGAGGTGCTATATTATAAGAAACTCTTT

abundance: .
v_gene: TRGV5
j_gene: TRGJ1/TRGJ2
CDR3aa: CATWGGARRTSNYYKKLF
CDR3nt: TGTGCCACCTGGGGTGGAGCCCGGAGGACCTCGAATTATTATAAGAAACTCTTT

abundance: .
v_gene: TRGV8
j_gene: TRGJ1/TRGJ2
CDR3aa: CATWDRYYKKLF
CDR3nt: TGTGCCACCTGGGACCGGTATTATAAGAAACTCTTT

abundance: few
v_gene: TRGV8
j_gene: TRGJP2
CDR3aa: CATWDPLGRSDWIKTF
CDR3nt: TGTGCCACCTGGGATCCGCTGGGGCGTAGTGATTGGATCAAGACGTTT

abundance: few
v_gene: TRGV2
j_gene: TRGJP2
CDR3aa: CATWDGPISSDWIKTF
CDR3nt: TGTGCCACCTGGGACGGGCCTATTAGTAGTGATTGGATCAAGACGTTT

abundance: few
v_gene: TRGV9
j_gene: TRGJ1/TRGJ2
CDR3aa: CALWEPYYKKLF
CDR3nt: TGTGCCTTGTGGGAGCCATATTATAAGAAACTCTTT

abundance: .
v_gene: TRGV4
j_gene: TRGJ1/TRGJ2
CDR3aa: CATWDDLVYYKKLF
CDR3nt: TGTGCCACCTGGGATGATCTCGTATACTATAAGAAACTCTTT

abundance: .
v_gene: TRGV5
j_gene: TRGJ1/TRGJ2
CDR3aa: CATWDRPSEKLF
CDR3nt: TGTGCCACCTGGGACAGGCCCTCTGAGAAACTCTTT

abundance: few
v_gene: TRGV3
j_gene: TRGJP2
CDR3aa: CATWDRRILGSDWIKTF
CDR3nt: TGTGCCACCTGGGACAGGCGTATCTTAGGTAGTGATTGGATCAAGACGTTT

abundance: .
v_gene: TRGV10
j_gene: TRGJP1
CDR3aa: CAAWDLARTTGWFKIF
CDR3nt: TGTGCTGCGTGGGATTTAGCCCGTACCACTGGTTGGTTCAAGATATTT

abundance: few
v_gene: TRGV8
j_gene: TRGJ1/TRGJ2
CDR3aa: CATWDVYKKLF
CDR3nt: TGTGCCACCTGGGATGTCTATAAGAAACTCTTT

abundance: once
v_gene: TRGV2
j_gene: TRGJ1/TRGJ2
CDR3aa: CATWDVTKKLF
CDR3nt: TGTGCCACCTGGGACGTGACGAAGAAACTCTTT

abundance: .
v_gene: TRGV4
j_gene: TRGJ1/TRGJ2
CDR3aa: CATWDPEKLF
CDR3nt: TGTGCCACCTGGGATCCAGAGAAACTCTTT

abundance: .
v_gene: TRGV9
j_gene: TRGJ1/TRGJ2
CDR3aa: CALWEDTHYYKKLF
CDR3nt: TGTGCCTTGTGGGAGGATACGCATTATTATAAGAAACTCTTT

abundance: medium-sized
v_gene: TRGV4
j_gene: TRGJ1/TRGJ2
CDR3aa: CATWSTPNYYKKLF
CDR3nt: TGTGCCACCTGGTCGACCCCGAATTATTATAAGAAACTCTTT

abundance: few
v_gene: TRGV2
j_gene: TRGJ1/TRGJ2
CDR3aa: CATWDGLLNYYKKLF
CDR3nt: TGTGCCACCTGGGACGGGCTGTTGAATTATTATAAGAAACTCTTT

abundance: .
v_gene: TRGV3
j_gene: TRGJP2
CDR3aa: CATWDRPCSDWIKTF
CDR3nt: TGTGCCACCTGGGACAGGCCTTGTAGTGATTGGATCAAGACGTTT

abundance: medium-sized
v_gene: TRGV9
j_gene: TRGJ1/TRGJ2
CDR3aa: CALWEVIYYKKLF
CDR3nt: TGTGCCTTGTGGGAGGTGATTTATTATAAGAAACTCTTT

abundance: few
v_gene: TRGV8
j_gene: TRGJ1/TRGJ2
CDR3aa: CATWDNRYKKLF
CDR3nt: TGTGCCACCTGGGATAATAGATATAAGAAACTCTTT

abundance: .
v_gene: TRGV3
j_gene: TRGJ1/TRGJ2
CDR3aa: CATWDRHYYKKLF
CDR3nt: TGTGCCACCTGGGACAGACATTATTATAAGAAACTCTTT

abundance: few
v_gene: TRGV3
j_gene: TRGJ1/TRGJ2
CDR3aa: CATWDLNYKKLF
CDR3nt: TGTGCCACCTGGGACTTGAATTATAAGAAACTCTTT

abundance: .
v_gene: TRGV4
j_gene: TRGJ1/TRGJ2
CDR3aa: CATWDGVYKKLF
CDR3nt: TGTGCCACCTGGGATGGTGTGTATAAGAAACTCTTT

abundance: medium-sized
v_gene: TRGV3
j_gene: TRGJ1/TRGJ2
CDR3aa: CATWASTNYYKKLF
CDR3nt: TGTGCCACCTGGGCGTCCACGAATTATTATAAGAAACTCTTT

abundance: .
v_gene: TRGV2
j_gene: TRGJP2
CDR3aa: CATWDGRSSDWIKTF
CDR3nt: TGTGCCACCTGGGACGGGCGGAGTAGTGATTGGATCAAGACGTTT

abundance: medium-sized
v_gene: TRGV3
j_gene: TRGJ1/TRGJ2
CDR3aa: CATWDRRPENYYKKLF
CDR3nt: TGTGCCACCTGGGACAGGCGCCCCGAGAATTATTATAAGAAACTCTTT

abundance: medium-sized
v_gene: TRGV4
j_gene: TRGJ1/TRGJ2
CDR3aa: CATWDRYKKLF
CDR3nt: TGTGCCACCTGGGATCGCTATAAGAAACTCTTT

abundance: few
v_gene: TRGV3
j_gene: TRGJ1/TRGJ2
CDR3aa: CATWARPQIKKLF
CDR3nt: TGTGCCACCTGGGCCAGGCCCCAAATTAAGAAACTCTTT

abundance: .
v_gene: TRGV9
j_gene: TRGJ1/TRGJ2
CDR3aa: CALWEVSKKLF
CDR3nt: TGTGCCTTGTGGGAGGTGTCTAAGAAACTCTTT

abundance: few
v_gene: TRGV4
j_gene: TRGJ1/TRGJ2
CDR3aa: CATWDGSPYRLRKKLF
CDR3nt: TGTGCCACCTGGGATGGGTCCCCGTACCGATTGCGCAAGAAACTCTTT

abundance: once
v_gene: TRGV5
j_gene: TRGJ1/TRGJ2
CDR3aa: CATWDSLSTNYYKKLF
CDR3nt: TGTGCCACCTGGGACAGCCTCTCTACGAATTATTATAAGAAACTCTTT

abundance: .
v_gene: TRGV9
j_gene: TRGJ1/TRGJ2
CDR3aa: CALWEVRGYYKKLF
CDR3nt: TGTGCCTTGTGGGAGGTGCGAGGCTATTATAAGAAACTCTTT

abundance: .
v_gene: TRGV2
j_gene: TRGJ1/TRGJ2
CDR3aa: CATWDGGEKLF
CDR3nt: TGTGCCACCTGGGACGGGGGGGAGAAACTCTTT

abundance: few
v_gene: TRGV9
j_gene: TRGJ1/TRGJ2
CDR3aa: CALWEVRWYKKLF
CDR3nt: TGTGCCTTGTGGGAGGTGCGGTGGTATAAGAAACTCTTT

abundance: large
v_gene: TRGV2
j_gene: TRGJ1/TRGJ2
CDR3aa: CATNALGHKKLF
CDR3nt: TGTGCCACCAATGCATTGGGACATAAGAAACTCTTT

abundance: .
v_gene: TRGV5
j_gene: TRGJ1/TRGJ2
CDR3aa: CATWDRIKKLF
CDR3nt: TGTGCCACCTGGGACAGGATCAAGAAACTCTTT

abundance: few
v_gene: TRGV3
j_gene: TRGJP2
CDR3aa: CATWDRPRGSSDWIKTF
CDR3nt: TGTGCCACCTGGGACAGGCCAAGGGGCAGTAGTGATTGGATCAAGACGTTT

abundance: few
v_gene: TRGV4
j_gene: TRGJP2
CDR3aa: CATWDGLCDWIKTF
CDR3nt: TGTGCCACCTGGGATGGGCTTTGTGATTGGATCAAGACGTTT

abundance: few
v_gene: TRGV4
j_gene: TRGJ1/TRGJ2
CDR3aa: CATWFNYYKKLF
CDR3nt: TGTGCCACCTGGTTTAATTATTATAAGAAACTCTTT

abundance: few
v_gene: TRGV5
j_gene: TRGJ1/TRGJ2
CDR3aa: CATWDREHYKKLF
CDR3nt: TGTGCCACCTGGGACAGGGAGCATTATAAGAAACTCTTT